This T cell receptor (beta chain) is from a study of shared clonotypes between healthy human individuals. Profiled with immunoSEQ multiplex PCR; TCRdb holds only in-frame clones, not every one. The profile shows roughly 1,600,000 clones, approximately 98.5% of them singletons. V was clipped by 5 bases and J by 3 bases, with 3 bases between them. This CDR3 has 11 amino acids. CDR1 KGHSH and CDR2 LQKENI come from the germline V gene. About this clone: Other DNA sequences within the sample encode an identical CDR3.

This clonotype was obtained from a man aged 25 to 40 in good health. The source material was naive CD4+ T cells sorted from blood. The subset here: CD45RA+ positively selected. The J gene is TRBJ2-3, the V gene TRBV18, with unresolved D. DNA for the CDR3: TGTGCCAGCTCAACGACAGATACGCAGTATTTT. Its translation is CASSTTDTQYF.